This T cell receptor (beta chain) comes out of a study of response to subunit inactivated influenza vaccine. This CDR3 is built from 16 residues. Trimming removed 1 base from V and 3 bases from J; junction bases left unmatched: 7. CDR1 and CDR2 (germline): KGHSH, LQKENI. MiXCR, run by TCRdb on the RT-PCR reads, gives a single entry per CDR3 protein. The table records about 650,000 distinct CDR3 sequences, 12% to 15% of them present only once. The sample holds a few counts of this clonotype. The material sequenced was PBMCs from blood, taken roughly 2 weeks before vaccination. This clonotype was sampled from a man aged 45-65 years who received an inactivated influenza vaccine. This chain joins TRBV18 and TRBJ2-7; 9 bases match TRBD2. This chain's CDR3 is CASSPLASGNHYEQYF. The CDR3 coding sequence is TGTGCCAGCTCACCACTAGCTAGCGGGAATCACTACGAGCAGTACTTC.